The TCR beta chain described here comes from a study of cytomegalovirus exposure and HLA in healthy donors. Study results and caveats: A further, later analysis showed that HLA-associated TCR beta chains (compared with equally common others) were more clonally expanded. Rarity marked most TCR sequences, yet some public TCRs occurred in many donors. The CMV antigen specificity of a few CMV-associated chains was confirmed through in vitro analysis.

Of note for this clone: Its antigen is still unknown.

J gave up 4 bases and V 4 bases, and 4 bases lay outside the gene matches. Germline CDR1 and CDR2: SQVTM and ANQGSEA. The CDR3 contains 15 residues. PCR involved 60 Vbeta and 13 Jbeta primers. The method was immunoSEQ multiplex PCR; TCRdb's version includes in-frame clones alone and lacks a portion of them. The sample lists about 210,000 clones, around 90% occurring once. This sequence originates from a boy aged 2 to 10 in good health and CMV-seronegative. The rearrangement links TRBV29-1 to TRBJ2-5; 15 positions agree with TRBD2. Sequenced material: PBMCs. CDR3 in amino acids: CSVAGLAGGLETQYF. The CDR3 DNA reads TGCAGCGTTGCGGGACTAGCGGGGGGCCTAGAGACCCAGTACTTC.